These T cell receptor beta chains were read from a single sample in a study of blood T cell repertoires in COVID-19. Profiling relied on immunoSEQ multiplex PCR, and the TCRdb table lists in-frame clones only, not all of them. The sample shows 150,000 to 200,000 clones, over 70% of them seen only once. What was sequenced was PBMCs or T cells enriched from blood (not recorded which). The receptors here all came from a man between 60 and 70 years old who had been exposed to COVID-19. Each CDR3 is given with its conserved first and last residue. D genes are given only for firm matches. Where a row states a size, it is once, few, many or the class of an expanded clone; other rows omit it.

cdr3_aa: CASSQDSTQVSNEQFF
cdr3_nt: TGTGCCAGCAGCCAAGATTCGACCCAGGTCTCCAATGAGCAGTTCTTC
clone_size: -
j_call: TRBJ2-1
d_call: -
v_call: TRBV14
cdr3_length: 16

cdr3_aa: CASSVWTSGVRDTQYF
cdr3_nt: TGTGCCAGCAGCGTATGGACTAGCGGGGTTAGGGATACGCAGTATTTT
clone_size: -
j_call: TRBJ2-3
d_call: TRBD2
v_call: TRBV5-4
cdr3_length: 16

cdr3_aa: CATSVSGSTDTQYF
cdr3_nt: TGTGCCACCAGTGTCAGCGGGAGCACAGATACGCAGTATTTT
clone_size: -
j_call: TRBJ2-3
d_call: -
v_call: TRBV24-1
cdr3_length: 14

cdr3_aa: CASSQDPSEGYTF
cdr3_nt: TGCGCCAGCAGCCAAGATCCGAGTGAAGGCTACACCTTC
clone_size: -
j_call: TRBJ1-2
d_call: -
v_call: TRBV4-3
cdr3_length: 13

cdr3_aa: CASSPPRGNEQFF
cdr3_nt: TGTGCCAGCAGCCCTCCCAGGGGGAATGAGCAGTTCTTC
clone_size: -
j_call: TRBJ2-1
d_call: TRBD1
v_call: TRBV13
cdr3_length: 13

cdr3_aa: CAGRAGGTGGELFF
cdr3_nt: TGTGCTGGAAGGGCAGGGGGCACCGGCGGGGAGCTGTTTTTT
clone_size: many
j_call: TRBJ2-2
d_call: TRBD1
v_call: TRBV19
cdr3_length: 14

cdr3_aa: CASSLVTGVGSGNSPLHF
cdr3_nt: TGTGCCAGCAGTTTAGTTACAGGGGTGGGTTCGGGTAATTCACCCCTCCACTTT
clone_size: -
j_call: TRBJ1-6
d_call: TRBD1
v_call: TRBV28
cdr3_length: 18

cdr3_aa: CASIDRGDEPQHF
cdr3_nt: TGTGCCAGCATCGACAGGGGAGATGAGCCCCAGCATTTT
clone_size: -
j_call: TRBJ1-5
d_call: TRBD1
v_call: TRBV6-5
cdr3_length: 13

cdr3_aa: CASSIRGGSYNEQFF
cdr3_nt: TGTGCCAGTAGTATAAGGGGGGGGTCCTACAATGAGCAGTTCTTC
clone_size: -
j_call: TRBJ2-1
d_call: -
v_call: TRBV19
cdr3_length: 15

cdr3_aa: CASSYVGQGGEQYF
cdr3_nt: TGTGCCAGCAGTTATGTGGGACAGGGTGGCGAGCAGTACTTC
clone_size: -
j_call: TRBJ2-7
d_call: TRBD1
v_call: TRBV6-5
cdr3_length: 14

cdr3_aa: CASSDTGETEAFF
cdr3_nt: TGTGCCAGCAGTGACACAGGGGAGACTGAAGCTTTCTTT
clone_size: -
j_call: TRBJ1-1
d_call: TRBD1
v_call: TRBV7-3
cdr3_length: 13

cdr3_aa: CASSGDGATNEKLFF
cdr3_nt: TGCGCCAGCAGCGGAGACGGTGCAACTAATGAAAAACTGTTTTTT
clone_size: -
j_call: TRBJ1-4
d_call: -
v_call: TRBV5-1
cdr3_length: 15

cdr3_aa: CASSISSPDRGGQPQHF
cdr3_nt: TGTGCCAGTAGTATAAGCTCCCCGGACAGGGGTGGCCAGCCCCAGCATTTT
clone_size: -
j_call: TRBJ1-5
d_call: TRBD1
v_call: TRBV19
cdr3_length: 17

cdr3_aa: CASRTGEFYGYTF
cdr3_nt: TGTGCCAGCAGGACAGGGGAGTTCTATGGCTACACCTTC
clone_size: -
j_call: TRBJ1-2
d_call: TRBD1
v_call: TRBV7-8
cdr3_length: 13

cdr3_aa: CASTLFGRSGNTIYF
cdr3_nt: TGTGCCAGCACCCTCTTCGGTCGCTCTGGAAACACCATATATTTT
clone_size: -
j_call: TRBJ1-3
d_call: -
v_call: TRBV28
cdr3_length: 15

cdr3_aa: CASSRPGGLRDNSPLHF
cdr3_nt: TGTGCCAGCAGTAGACCGGGGGGGCTGAGGGATAATTCACCCCTCCACTTT
clone_size: -
j_call: TRBJ1-6
d_call: -
v_call: TRBV27
cdr3_length: 17

cdr3_aa: CASSLSRDGEQFF
cdr3_nt: TGCGCCAGCAGCTTGAGTCGCGATGGTGAGCAGTTCTTC
clone_size: -
j_call: TRBJ2-1
d_call: -
v_call: TRBV5-1
cdr3_length: 13

cdr3_aa: CASSISPGELFF
cdr3_nt: TGTGCCAGCAGTATATCCCCCGGGGAGCTGTTTTTT
clone_size: -
j_call: TRBJ2-2
d_call: -
v_call: TRBV12-3/TRBV12-4
cdr3_length: 12

cdr3_aa: CASSFSGTQPQHF
cdr3_nt: TGTGCCAGCAGTTTTTCAGGGACACAGCCCCAGCATTTT
clone_size: -
j_call: TRBJ1-5
d_call: -
v_call: TRBV12-3/TRBV12-4
cdr3_length: 13

cdr3_aa: CASSTSGRSTGELFF
cdr3_nt: TGTGCCAGCAGCACTAGCGGGAGGAGCACCGGGGAGCTGTTTTTT
clone_size: -
j_call: TRBJ2-2
d_call: TRBD2
v_call: TRBV5-4
cdr3_length: 15

cdr3_aa: CASSPVSTGELFF
cdr3_nt: TGTGCCAGCAGCCCCGTGAGCACCGGGGAGCTGTTTTTT
clone_size: once
j_call: TRBJ2-2
d_call: -
v_call: TRBV7-7
cdr3_length: 13

cdr3_aa: CAWNRQGDWETQYF
cdr3_nt: TGTGCCTGGAATAGACAGGGGGATTGGGAGACCCAGTACTTC
clone_size: -
j_call: TRBJ2-5
d_call: TRBD1
v_call: TRBV30
cdr3_length: 14

cdr3_aa: CATSDPGRTDTQYF
cdr3_nt: TGTGCCACCAGTGATCCAGGGAGGACAGATACGCAGTATTTT
clone_size: -
j_call: TRBJ2-3
d_call: -
v_call: TRBV24-1
cdr3_length: 14

cdr3_aa: CASSSLAGGGDEQFF
cdr3_nt: TGTGCCAGCAGCTCCCTGGCGGGAGGTGGGGATGAGCAGTTCTTC
clone_size: -
j_call: TRBJ2-1
d_call: TRBD2
v_call: TRBV7-9
cdr3_length: 15

cdr3_aa: CAWIGQANTEAFF
cdr3_nt: TGTGCCTGGATAGGCCAGGCGAACACTGAAGCTTTCTTT
clone_size: -
j_call: TRBJ1-1
d_call: -
v_call: TRBV30
cdr3_length: 13

cdr3_aa: CASSLRDSGANVLTF
cdr3_nt: TGTGCCAGTAGTCTCAGGGACTCTGGGGCCAACGTCCTGACTTTC
clone_size: -
j_call: TRBJ2-6
d_call: -
v_call: TRBV19
cdr3_length: 15

cdr3_aa: CATSDARQGHNEQFF
cdr3_nt: TGTGCCACCAGTGACGCCAGACAGGGCCACAATGAGCAGTTCTTC
clone_size: -
j_call: TRBJ2-1
d_call: TRBD1
v_call: TRBV24-1
cdr3_length: 15

cdr3_aa: CASSPSPPTGGNQPQHF
cdr3_nt: TGTGCCAGCAGCCCGTCCCCCCCGACAGGGGGCAATCAGCCCCAGCATTTT
clone_size: -
j_call: TRBJ1-5
d_call: TRBD1
v_call: TRBV5-5
cdr3_length: 17

cdr3_aa: CATSDYPTSETSSYEQYF
cdr3_nt: TGTGCCACCAGTGACTACCCTACTAGCGAGACTAGCTCCTACGAGCAGTACTTC
clone_size: -
j_call: TRBJ2-7
d_call: TRBD2
v_call: TRBV24-1
cdr3_length: 18

cdr3_aa: CASRLQDPRAEAFF
cdr3_nt: TGTGCCAGCAGACTACAGGATCCTCGGGCTGAAGCTTTCTTT
clone_size: -
j_call: TRBJ1-1
d_call: -
v_call: TRBV6-5
cdr3_length: 14

cdr3_aa: CASSLYGGSDEKLFF
cdr3_nt: TGTGCCAGCAGCTTATATGGGGGGTCGGATGAAAAACTGTTTTTT
clone_size: once
j_call: TRBJ1-4
d_call: -
v_call: TRBV7-9
cdr3_length: 15

cdr3_aa: CASSQDIGGYQETQYF
cdr3_nt: TGCGCCAGCAGCCAAGACATTGGGGGGTACCAAGAGACCCAGTACTTC
clone_size: once
j_call: TRBJ2-5
d_call: -
v_call: TRBV4-1
cdr3_length: 16

cdr3_aa: CASQGLAGVFDTQYF
cdr3_nt: TGTGCCAGCCAGGGACTAGCGGGAGTATTTGATACGCAGTATTTT
clone_size: -
j_call: TRBJ2-3
d_call: TRBD2
v_call: TRBV27
cdr3_length: 15

cdr3_aa: CATQDSAYEQYF
cdr3_nt: TGTGCCACTCAGGACAGCGCCTACGAGCAGTACTTC
clone_size: -
j_call: TRBJ2-7
d_call: -
v_call: TRBV24-1
cdr3_length: 12

cdr3_aa: CASSIVGRSNQPQHF
cdr3_nt: TGTGCCAGTAGTATTGTGGGCAGAAGCAATCAGCCCCAGCATTTT
clone_size: once
j_call: TRBJ1-5
d_call: -
v_call: TRBV19
cdr3_length: 15

cdr3_aa: CASSQDPRDEQYF
cdr3_nt: TGTGCCAGCAGCCAAGATCCCAGGGACGAGCAGTACTTC
clone_size: -
j_call: TRBJ2-7
d_call: -
v_call: TRBV3-1/TRBV3-2
cdr3_length: 13

cdr3_aa: CASSLDFQGPGNTIYF
cdr3_nt: TGTGCCAGCAGCTTAGATTTCCAGGGCCCTGGAAACACCATATATTTT
clone_size: -
j_call: TRBJ1-3
d_call: -
v_call: TRBV7-2
cdr3_length: 16

cdr3_aa: CASSQNRPGNQPQHF
cdr3_nt: TGTGCCAGCAGTCAAAACAGGCCCGGCAATCAGCCCCAGCATTTT
clone_size: -
j_call: TRBJ1-5
d_call: -
v_call: TRBV2
cdr3_length: 15

cdr3_aa: CASSIVRTAEQETQYF
cdr3_nt: TGTGCCAGTAGTATAGTCCGAACAGCGGAGCAAGAGACCCAGTACTTC
clone_size: -
j_call: TRBJ2-5
d_call: -
v_call: TRBV19
cdr3_length: 16

cdr3_aa: CAWSVLTTNEKLFF
cdr3_nt: TGTGCCTGGAGTGTACTTACAACTAATGAAAAACTGTTTTTT
clone_size: -
j_call: TRBJ1-4
d_call: -
v_call: TRBV30
cdr3_length: 14

cdr3_aa: CASSQLRQGSETQYF
cdr3_nt: TGCGCCAGCAGCCAATTGCGTCAGGGGTCAGAGACCCAGTACTTC
clone_size: -
j_call: TRBJ2-5
d_call: -
v_call: TRBV4-1
cdr3_length: 15

cdr3_aa: CASSFSSGLPYEQYF
cdr3_nt: TGTGCCAGCAGCTTCTCTTCAGGGCTCCCCTACGAGCAGTACTTC
clone_size: -
j_call: TRBJ2-7
d_call: -
v_call: TRBV7-2
cdr3_length: 15

cdr3_aa: CASSPPHGEQFF
cdr3_nt: TGTGCCAGCTCACCACCCCACGGTGAGCAGTTCTTC
clone_size: -
j_call: TRBJ2-1
d_call: -
v_call: TRBV18
cdr3_length: 12